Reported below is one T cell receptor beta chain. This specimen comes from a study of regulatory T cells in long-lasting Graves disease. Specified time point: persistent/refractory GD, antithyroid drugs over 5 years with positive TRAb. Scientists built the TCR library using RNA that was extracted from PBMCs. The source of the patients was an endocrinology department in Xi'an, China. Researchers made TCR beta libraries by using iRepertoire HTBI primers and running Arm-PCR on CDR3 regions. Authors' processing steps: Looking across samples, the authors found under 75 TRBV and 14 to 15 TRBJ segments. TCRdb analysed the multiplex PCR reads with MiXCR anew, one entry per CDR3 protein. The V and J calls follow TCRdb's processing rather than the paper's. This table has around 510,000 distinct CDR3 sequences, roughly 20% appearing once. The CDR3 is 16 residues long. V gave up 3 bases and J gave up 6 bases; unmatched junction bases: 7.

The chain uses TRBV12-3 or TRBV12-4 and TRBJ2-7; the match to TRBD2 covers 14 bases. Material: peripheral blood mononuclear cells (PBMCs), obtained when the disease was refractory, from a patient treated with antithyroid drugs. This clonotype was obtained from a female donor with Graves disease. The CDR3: CASSFLPGLAGAEQYF. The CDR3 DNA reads TGTGCCAGCAGTTTCCTCCCGGGACTAGCGGGAGCCGAGCAGTACTTC.